This T cell receptor beta chain was profiled in a study of fetal regulatory T cell absence and autoimmunity. Background on the study: The IPEX patients lacked clinical diabetes but had exocrine pancreas autoimmunity. General study findings and limits: Compared with cord blood, pancreas showed oligoclonal TCR enrichment, some clones over 85-fold.

The survey-level immunoSEQ assay was used. Here immunoSEQ multiplex PCR was the method, and the copy in TCRdb shows in-frame clones only, minus some. The sample holds approximately 46,000 clones; roughly 80% are singletons and the top ten take approximately 0.37%. As concerns this clone: Its antigen remains unknown.

Sequencing input: cord blood. The source of this sequence is a newborn boy with IPEX syndrome.

CDR3 bases: TGTGCCAGCAGTGAACCGGGACTAGCGGGGAGGGAGACCCAGTACTTC. Residues: CASSEPGLAGRETQYF. The chain combines TRBV25-1 with TRBJ2-5; 13 bases line up with TRBD2. This CDR3 is 16 amino acids long. Trimming took 2 bases from V and 5 from J; bases not matched to a gene: 5. Germline CDR1 is MGHDK and CDR2 is SYGVNS.